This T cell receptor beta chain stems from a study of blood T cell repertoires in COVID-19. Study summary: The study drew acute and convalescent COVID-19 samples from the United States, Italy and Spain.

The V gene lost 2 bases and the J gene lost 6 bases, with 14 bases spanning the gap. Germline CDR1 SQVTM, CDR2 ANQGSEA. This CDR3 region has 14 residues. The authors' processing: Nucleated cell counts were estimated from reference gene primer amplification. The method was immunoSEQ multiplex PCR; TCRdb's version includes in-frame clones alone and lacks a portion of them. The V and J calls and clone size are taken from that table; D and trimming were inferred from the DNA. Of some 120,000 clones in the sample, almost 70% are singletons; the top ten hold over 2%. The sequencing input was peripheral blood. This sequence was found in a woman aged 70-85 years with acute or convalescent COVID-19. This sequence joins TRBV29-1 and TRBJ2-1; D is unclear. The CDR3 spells CSVESPLFLNEQFF. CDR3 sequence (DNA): TGCAGCGTTGAATCTCCCCTTTTTCTCAATGAGCAGTTCTTC.